The 20 T cell receptor beta chains below come from one sample, sequenced in a study of T cell repertoires in cytomegalovirus infection. TCRdb used MiXCR to reprocess the reads, holding one entry per CDR3 protein. The sample shows some 350,000 distinct CDR3 sequences, about 35% of them seen only once. The antigens of these receptors remain unknown. The starting material was cultured PBMCs, obtained from culture after CMV antigen stimulation. The origin of the receptors is a human donor in good health (CMV status not recorded). Some clones in this sample may be carry-over from other donors' samples.

This clonotype appeared a few times. The chain couples TRBV10-3 to TRBJ2-1; tentatively, D is TRBD2 (5 bases). The CDR3 has 13 amino acids. The germline CDR1 and CDR2 sequences are ENHRY and SYGVKD. Deletions cut 10 bases from V and 1 base from J, with 11 bases between. The CDR3: CATVERSYNEQFF. CDR3 sequence (DNA): TGTGCCACCGTCGAGCGGTCCTACAATGAGCAGTTCTTC.

This clonotype was recorded many times. The rearrangement joins TRBV7-2 to TRBJ1-1; D is possibly TRBD1 (6 bases). V was shortened by 5 bases and J by 3 bases, with 22 bases between the two germline ends. Germline-derived CDR1 and CDR2 are SGHTA and FQGNSA. The CDR3 loop spans 17 amino acids. The CDR3 DNA follows: TGTGCCAGCAGCACCGGGGGAACAGGGCGGATTGACACTGAAGCTTTCTTT. Its translation is CASSTGGTGRIDTEAFF.

The chain is built from TRBV24-1 and TRBJ1-5, with 8 bases that match TRBD1. J was trimmed by 2 bases and V by 7 bases; bases with no gene match: 0. Germline V gene sequence: CDR1 KGHDR, CDR2 SFDVKD. This CDR3 comprises 13 residues. The CDR3 sequence: CATRGQGNQPQHF. For the CDR3, the DNA is TGTGCCACCAGGGGACAGGGCAATCAGCCCCAGCATTTT.

V and J are TRBV12-5 and TRBJ2-3; the D is unclear. Germline assignment: CDR1 LGHNT and CDR2 FRNRAP. The CDR3 runs 17 residues. Deletions cut 1 base from V and 0 bases from J, with 14 bases between. The CDR3 sequence is CASGLGIRGWSTDTQYF. The CDR3, as DNA: TGTGCTAGTGGTTTGGGAATTCGAGGTTGGAGCACAGATACGCAGTATTTT. Filled out from reference TRBV12-5 and TRBJ2-3, the complete variable domain reads DARVTQTPRHKVTEMGQEVTMRCQPILGHNTVFWYRQTMMQGLELLAYFRNRAPLDDSGMPKDRFSAEMPDATLATLKIQPSEPRDSAVYFCASGLGIRGWSTDTQYFGPGTRLTVL.

The chain links TRBV20-1 to TRBJ1-5; the D is unclear. Trimming pared 3 bases from V and 3 bases from J, leaving 15 bases between. CDR1 and CDR2 from the germline V gene are DFQATT and SNEGSKA (reference sequence). The CDR3 length is 15 residues. The CDR3: CSARDFSSDNQPQHF. The CDR3 coding sequence is TGCAGTGCTAGGGACTTTTCTTCGGACAATCAGCCCCAGCATTTT.

This clonotype was detected only a few times. The chain links TRBV7-2 to TRBJ2-1, with D hard to call. Looked up from germline, CDR1 is SGHTA and CDR2 is FQGNSA. CDR3 length equals 14 residues. The V end lost 3 bases, the J end lost 1 base, and 7 bases lay between the germline ends. DNA of the CDR3: TGTGCCAGCAGCTTTAGCAATTCCTACAATGAGCAGTTCTTC. Translated, it gives CASSFSNSYNEQFF.

The CDR3 sequence: CASSARFTGTAAASGSEQYF. CDR3 DNA: TGTGCCAGCTCAGCTCGATTCACCGGGACGGCAGCGGCTAGCGGGAGCGAGCAGTACTTC. V usage is TRBV18 and J usage is TRBJ2-7; TRBD2 matches 10 bases. Trimming cost V 5 bases and J 6 bases; bases outside gene matches: 25. The CDR3 totals 20 residues. Germline loops: CDR1 KGHSH, CDR2 LQKENI.

Only a few counts were recorded for this clonotype. The chain links TRBV7-2 to TRBJ2-7; 9 bases agree with TRBD1. Germline lookup yields CDR1 SGHTA and CDR2 FQGNSA. There are 15 residues in the CDR3. The V gene end was trimmed by 3 bases and the J gene end by 6 bases; junction bases not matched to a gene: 9. The CDR3 DNA sequence: TGTGCCAGCAGCTTTGCCCCCGGGACAGGGCGCGAGCAGTACTTC. Protein sequence: CASSFAPGTGREQYF.

The rearrangement uses TRBV7-8 and TRBJ2-7; the D gene is possibly TRBD2 (6 bases). With 3 bases removed from V and 3 bases from J, the gap between germline ends came to 12 bases. The germline CDR1 and CDR2 sequences are SGHVS and FQNEAQ. CDR3 length: 14 amino acids. The CDR3 nucleotides read TGTGCCAGCAGCTTTTTCTCGGGAGACTACGAGCAGTACGTC. Its protein product is CASSFFSGDYEQYV.

Only a few counts were recorded for this clonotype. In DNA form, the CDR3 reads TGTGCCAGCAGCTTGTTCGGCCCCATTTATTTT. Encoded protein: CASSLFGPIYF. V is TRBV5-6 and J is TRBJ2-3, with unresolved D. Deletions cut 1 base from V and 15 bases from J, with 12 bases between. Germline V gene sequence: CDR1 SGHDT, CDR2 YYEEEE. The CDR3 covers 11 residues.

This clonotype appeared a few times. The chain has TRBV20-1 and TRBJ2-1, with TRBD2 matching over 8 bases. V was clipped by 2 bases and J by 7 bases; unmatched bases: 1. Germline CDR1 and CDR2: DFQATT and SNEGSKA (reference sequence). The CDR3 has 12 residues. Written as DNA, the CDR3 is TGCAGTGCTAGAAAGCGGGAGAATGAGCAGTTCTTC. This encodes CSARKRENEQFF.

At least ten counts were recorded for this clonotype. V gene TRBV7-2 combines with J gene TRBJ2-5; no clear D gene. The CDR3 is 11 residues long. Trimming took 3 bases from V and 9 from J, leaving 8 bases between them. In germline, CDR1 is SGHTA, CDR2 FQGNSA. The CDR3 sequence is CASSFGRAQYF. Written as DNA, the CDR3 is TGTGCCAGCAGCTTCGGTCGGGCCCAGTACTTC.

V is TRBV18 and J is TRBJ2-1; D may match TRBD1 or TRBD2 (5 bases each). The germline CDR1 and CDR2 sequences are KGHSH and LQKENI. This CDR3 comprises 13 residues. The V and J ends lost 3 bases and 13 bases respectively, with 16 bases between them. CDR3 in DNA: TGTGCCAGCTCACCCAACCGGGACGACCCACAGTTCTTC. Its translation is CASSPNRDDPQFF.

This sequence joins TRBV11-2 and TRBJ2-4; 8 nucleotides line up with TRBD1. The V gene end was trimmed by 3 bases and the J gene end by 8 bases; junction bases not matched to a gene: 9. In germline, CDR1 is SGHAT, CDR2 FQNNGV. The CDR3 spans 15 residues. The CDR3: CASSLRTGSEDIQYF. The CDR3 DNA reads as TGTGCCAGCAGCTTGCGGACAGGGTCTGAGGACATTCAGTACTTC.

The V and J genes are TRBV4-1 and TRBJ2-1; perhaps TRBD1 as D (5 bases). V was shortened by 3 bases and J by 9 bases, with 12 bases between the two germline ends. This CDR3 comprises 13 residues. Looked up from germline, CDR1 is MGHRA and CDR2 is YSYEKL. DNA for the CDR3: TGCGCCAGCAGCCACCCAGGGCAGGGTGAGCAGTTCTTC. Its translation: CASSHPGQGEQFF.

In this sample, this clonotype turned up a few times. The J gene is TRBJ2-1, the V gene TRBV27; the match to TRBD1 covers 7 bases. The CDR3 covers 18 residues. V dropped 2 bases and J dropped 7; count of bases not matched to a gene: 17. Germline V CDR1 and CDR2: MNHEY, SMNVEV (reference sequence). The CDR3 protein is CASSLRGLTGGRRNEQFF. CDR3 nucleotide sequence: TGTGCCAGCAGTTTAAGGGGGCTGACGGGCGGGCGGAGGAATGAGCAGTTCTTC.

This sequence joins TRBV7-2 and TRBJ1-2; D perhaps matches TRBD1 (5 bases). Germline CDR1 reads SGHTA; CDR2 reads FQGNSA. The V gene lost 5 bases and the J gene lost 4 bases, with 8 bases spanning the gap. The CDR3 spans 12 residues. CDR3 sequence (DNA): TGTGCCAGCAGCCAGGGACTCTATGGCTACACCTTC. Its translation: CASSQGLYGYTF.

J is TRBJ2-1 and V is TRBV6-2 or TRBV6-3, with TRBD2 matching over 9 bases. From germline, CDR1 is MNHEY and CDR2 SVGEGT. J lost 3 bases, V lost 8 bases, and 8 bases had no gene match. CDR3 length equals 15 residues. DNA of the CDR3: TGTGCCAGCTTTACAGCGGGAGGCGTCTACAATGAGCAGTTCTTC. Translated: CASFTAGGVYNEQFF.

This clonotype was found a few times. The genes are TRBV2 and TRBJ2-7; TRBD2 matches 8 bases. Germline CDR1 reads SNHLY; CDR2 reads FYNNEI. This CDR3 has 12 residues. With V trimmed by 7 bases and J by 5 bases, 4 bases remained unmatched. The CDR3 is CASIREGHEQYF. DNA of the CDR3: TGTGCCAGCATTCGGGAGGGCCACGAGCAGTACTTC.

The gene calls are TRBV6-2 or TRBV6-3 and TRBJ1-1, with D unclear. Trimming cost V 5 bases and J 1 base, with 8 bases left between them. Germline CDR1 reads MNHEY; CDR2 reads SVGEGT. This CDR3 contains 13 residues. This chain's CDR3 is CASSAAENTEAFF. As DNA, the CDR3 is TGTGCCAGCAGTGCCGCAGAGAACACTGAAGCTTTCTTT.